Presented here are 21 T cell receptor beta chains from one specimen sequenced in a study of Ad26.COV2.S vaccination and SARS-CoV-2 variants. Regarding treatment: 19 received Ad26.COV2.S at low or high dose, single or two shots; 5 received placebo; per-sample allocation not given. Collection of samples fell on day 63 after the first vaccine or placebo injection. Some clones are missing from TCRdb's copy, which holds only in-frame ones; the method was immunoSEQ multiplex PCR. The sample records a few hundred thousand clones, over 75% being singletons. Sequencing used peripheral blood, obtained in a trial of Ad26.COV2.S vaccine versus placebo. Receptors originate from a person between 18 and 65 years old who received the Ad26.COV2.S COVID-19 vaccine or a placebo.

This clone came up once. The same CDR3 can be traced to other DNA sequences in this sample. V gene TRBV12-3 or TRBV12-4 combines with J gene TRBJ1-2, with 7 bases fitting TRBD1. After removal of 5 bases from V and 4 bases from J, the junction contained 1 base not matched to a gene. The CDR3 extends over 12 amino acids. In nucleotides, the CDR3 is TGTGCCAGCAGTCGACAGGGCTATGGCTACACCTTC. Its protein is CASSRQGYGYTF.

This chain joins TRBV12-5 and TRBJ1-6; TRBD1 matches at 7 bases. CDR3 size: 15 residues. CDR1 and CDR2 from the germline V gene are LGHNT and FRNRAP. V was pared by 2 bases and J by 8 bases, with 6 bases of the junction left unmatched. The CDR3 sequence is CASGLRPGGDSPLHF. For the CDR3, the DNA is TGTGCTAGTGGTTTGCGGCCAGGGGGGGATTCACCCCTCCACTTT.

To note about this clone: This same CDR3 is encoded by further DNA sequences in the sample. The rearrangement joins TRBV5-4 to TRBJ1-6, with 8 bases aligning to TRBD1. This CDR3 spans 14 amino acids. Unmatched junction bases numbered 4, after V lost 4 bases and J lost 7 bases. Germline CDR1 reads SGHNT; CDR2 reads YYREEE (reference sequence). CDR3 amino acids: CASSLDRANSPLHF. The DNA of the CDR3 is TGTGCCAGCAGCCTGGACAGGGCAAATTCACCCCTCCACTTT.

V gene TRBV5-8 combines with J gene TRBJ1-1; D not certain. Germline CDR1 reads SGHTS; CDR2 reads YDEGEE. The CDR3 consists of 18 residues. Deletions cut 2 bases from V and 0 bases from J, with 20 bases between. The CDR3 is CASSFLLRTSTMNTEAFF. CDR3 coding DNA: TGTGCCAGCAGCTTCCTTCTGAGGACCTCGACGATGAACACTGAAGCTTTCTTT.

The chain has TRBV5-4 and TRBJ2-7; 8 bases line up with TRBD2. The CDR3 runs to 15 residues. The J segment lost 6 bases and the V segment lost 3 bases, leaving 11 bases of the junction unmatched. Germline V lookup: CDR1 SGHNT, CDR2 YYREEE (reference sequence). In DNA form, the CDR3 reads TGTGCCAGCAGCTCTCCGGGACTAGGGGTAGGCGAGCAGTACTTC. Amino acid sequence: CASSSPGLGVGEQYF.

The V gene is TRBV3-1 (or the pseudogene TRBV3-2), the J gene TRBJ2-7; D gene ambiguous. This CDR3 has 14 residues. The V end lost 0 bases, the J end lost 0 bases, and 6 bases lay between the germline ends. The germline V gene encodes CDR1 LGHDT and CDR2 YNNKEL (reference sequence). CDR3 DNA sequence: TGTGCCAGCAGCCAAGAGTCGTTCTCCTACGAGCAGTACTTC. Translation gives CASSQESFSYEQYF.

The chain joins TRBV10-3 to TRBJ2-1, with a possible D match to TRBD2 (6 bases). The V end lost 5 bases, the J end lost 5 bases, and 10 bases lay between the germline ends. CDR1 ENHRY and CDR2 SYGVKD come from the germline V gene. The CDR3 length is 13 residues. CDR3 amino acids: CAISRETNNEQFF. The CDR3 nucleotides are TGTGCCATCAGTCGGGAGACAAACAATGAGCAGTTCTTC.

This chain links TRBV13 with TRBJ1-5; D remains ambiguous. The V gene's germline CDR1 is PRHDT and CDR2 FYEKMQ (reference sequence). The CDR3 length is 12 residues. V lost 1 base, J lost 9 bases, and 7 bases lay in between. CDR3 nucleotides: TGTGCCAGCAGCTTAGTCGCGGGGCCCCAGCATTTT. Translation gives CASSLVAGPQHF.

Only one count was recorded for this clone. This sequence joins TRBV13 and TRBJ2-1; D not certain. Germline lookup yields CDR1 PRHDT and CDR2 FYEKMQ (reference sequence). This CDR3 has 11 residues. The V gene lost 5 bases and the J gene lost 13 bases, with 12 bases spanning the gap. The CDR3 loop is CASSRTQSQFF. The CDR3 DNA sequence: TGTGCCAGCAGCCGAACCCAGAGTCAGTTCTTC.

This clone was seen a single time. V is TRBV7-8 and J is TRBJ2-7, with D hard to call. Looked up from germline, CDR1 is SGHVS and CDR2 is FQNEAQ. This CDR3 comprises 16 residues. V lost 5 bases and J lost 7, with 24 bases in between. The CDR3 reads CASSMRATTDLGEQYF. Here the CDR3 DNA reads TGTGCCAGCAGCATGCGAGCGACCACCGACTTGGGTGAGCAGTACTTC.

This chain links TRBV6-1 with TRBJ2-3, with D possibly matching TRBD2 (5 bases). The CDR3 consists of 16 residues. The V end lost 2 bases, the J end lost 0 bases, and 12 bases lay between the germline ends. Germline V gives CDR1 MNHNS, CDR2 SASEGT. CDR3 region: CASSENSGISTDTQYF. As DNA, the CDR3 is TGTGCCAGCAGTGAAAACTCGGGGATAAGCACAGATACGCAGTATTTT.

The DNA for the CDR3 is TGTGCCTGGAGCTACCAGGGGGTGTACGAGCAGTACTTC. Residues: CAWSYQGVYEQYF. The genes are TRBV30 and TRBJ2-7; 7 bases line up with TRBD1. Germline V CDR1 and CDR2: GTSNPN, SVGIG (reference sequence). Trimming removed 3 bases from V and 4 bases from J; junction bases left unmatched: 6. This CDR3 contains 13 residues. The variable domain in full, completed from reference TRBV30 and TRBJ2-7, reads SQTIHQWPATLVQPVGSPLSLECTVEGTSNPNLYWYRQAAGRGLQLLFYSVGIGQISSEVPQNLSASRPQDRQFILSSKKLLLSDSGFYLCAWSYQGVYEQYFGPGTRLTVT.

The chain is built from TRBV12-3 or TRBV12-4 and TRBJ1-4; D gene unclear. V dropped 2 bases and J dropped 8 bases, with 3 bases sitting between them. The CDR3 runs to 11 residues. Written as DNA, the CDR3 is TGTGCCAGCAGTTTACAGGAAAAACTGTTTTTT. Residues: CASSLQEKLFF.

The CDR3 reads CASSLSQVFREQFF. In DNA, the CDR3 is TGTGCCAGCAGCTTAAGTCAGGTCTTTCGTGAGCAGTTCTTC. The rearrangement uses TRBV7-2 and TRBJ2-1; D gene unclear. This CDR3 is built from 14 residues. V was pared by 2 bases and J by 9 bases, with 14 bases between. Germline loops: CDR1 SGHTA, CDR2 FQGNSA.

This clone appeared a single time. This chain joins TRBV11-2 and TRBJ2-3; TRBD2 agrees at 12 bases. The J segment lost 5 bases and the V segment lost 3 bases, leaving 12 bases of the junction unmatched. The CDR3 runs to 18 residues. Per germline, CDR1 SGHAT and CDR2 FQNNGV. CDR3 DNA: TGTGCCAGCAGCTTCCGAGGCTCCGGGACTAGCGGGCTAGATACGCAGTATTTT. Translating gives CASSFRGSGTSGLDTQYF.

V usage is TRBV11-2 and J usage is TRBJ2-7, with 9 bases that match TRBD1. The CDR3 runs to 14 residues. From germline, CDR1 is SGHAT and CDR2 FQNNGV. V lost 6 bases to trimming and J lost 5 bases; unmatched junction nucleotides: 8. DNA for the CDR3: TGTGCCAGCAGTCGCCGGGACAGGGCCGACGAGCAGTACTTC. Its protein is CASSRRDRADEQYF.

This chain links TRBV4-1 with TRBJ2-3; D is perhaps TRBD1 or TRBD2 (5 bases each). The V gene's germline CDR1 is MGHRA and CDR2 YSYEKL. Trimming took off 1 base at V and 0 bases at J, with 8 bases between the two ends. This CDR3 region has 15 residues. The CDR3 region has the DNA TGCGCCAGCAGCCAAGGAGGGGCTAGCACAGATACGCAGTATTTT. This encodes CASSQGGASTDTQYF.

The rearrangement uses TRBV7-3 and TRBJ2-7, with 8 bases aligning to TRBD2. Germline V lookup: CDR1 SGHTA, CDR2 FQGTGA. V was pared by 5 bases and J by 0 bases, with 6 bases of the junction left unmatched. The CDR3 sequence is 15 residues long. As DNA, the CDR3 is TGTGCCAGCAGCGCCTTAGCGGGAAACTCCTACGAGCAGTACTTC. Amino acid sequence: CASSALAGNSYEQYF.

The CDR3 DNA sequence: TGCGCCAGCAGAAGACTAGCGGGGGGCTACAATGAGCAGTTCTTC. Translated, it gives CASRRLAGGYNEQFF. J is TRBJ2-1 and V is TRBV10-2, with 13 bases that match TRBD2. V was clipped by 6 bases and J by 3 bases; unmatched bases: 2. Germline V gene lookup returns CDR1 WSHSY and CDR2 SAAADI. The CDR3 spans 15 residues.

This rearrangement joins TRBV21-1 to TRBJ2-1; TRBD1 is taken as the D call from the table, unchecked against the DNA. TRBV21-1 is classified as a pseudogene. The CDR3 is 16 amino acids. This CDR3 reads CASRATWTGDYNEQFF. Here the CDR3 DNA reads TGTGCCAGCAGAGCCACATGGACAGGGGATTACAATGAGCAGTTCTTC.

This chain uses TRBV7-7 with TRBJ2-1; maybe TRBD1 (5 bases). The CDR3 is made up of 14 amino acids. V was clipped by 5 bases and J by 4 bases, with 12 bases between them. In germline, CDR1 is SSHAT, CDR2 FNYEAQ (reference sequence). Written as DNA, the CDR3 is TGTGCCAGCAGCCCTCTAGGGGTTTACAATGAGCAGTTCTTC. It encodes CASSPLGVYNEQFF.